These 23 T cell receptor beta chains were sequenced from one sample in a study of blood T cell repertoires in COVID-19. Only in-frame clones appear in the TCRdb table, and some are missing; sequencing was by immunoSEQ multiplex PCR. The sample yields over 40,000 clones, about 88% seen once. The specimen was peripheral blood. Receptors were obtained from a human donor in a cohort sampled during active COVID-19.

CDR3 nucleotides: TGTGCCAGCAGCCAGGCAAACACCATATATTTT. This translates into CASSQANTIYF. V usage is TRBV3-1 (or the pseudogene TRBV3-2) and J usage is TRBJ1-3; D unresolved. The CDR3 is made up of 11 amino acids. Germline CDR1 reads LGHDT; CDR2 reads YNNKEL (reference sequence). V was pared by 3 bases and J by 6 bases, with 3 bases between.

This clone was found a few times. This sequence joins TRBV9 and TRBJ1-1; D gene uncertain. Deletions cut 1 base from V and 0 bases from J, with 4 bases between. CDR3 length equals 13 residues. Germline CDR1 reads SGDLS; CDR2 reads YYNGEE. The chain's CDR3 is CASSVQLNTEAFF. CDR3 bases: TGTGCCAGCAGCGTACAGTTGAACACTGAAGCTTTCTTT.

The chain carries TRBV9 and TRBJ1-2; D may be TRBD1 (5 bases). Germline V lookup: CDR1 SGDLS, CDR2 YYNGEE. V was clipped by 3 bases and J by 0 bases, with 9 bases between them. This CDR3 has 14 residues. This chain's CDR3 is CASSDSGANYGYTF. CDR3 nucleotides: TGTGCCAGCAGCGATTCGGGGGCTAACTATGGCTACACCTTC.

The CDR3 is CASSKDIRRNSLNLLVTDTQYF. CDR3 sequence (DNA): TGTGCCAGCAGCAAAGATATAAGGAGGAATAGTCTCAATCTTTTAGTCACAGATACGCAGTATTTT. The chain joins TRBV21-1 to TRBJ2-3; the DNA was not used to check the table's D call, TRBD2. TRBV21-1 is reported as a pseudogene. The CDR3 is 22 amino acids.

In its sample, this clone was seen once. V gene TRBV18 combines with J gene TRBJ2-1, with TRBD2 identical over 11 bases. This CDR3 is 16 amino acids long. With V trimmed by 4 bases and J by 5 bases, 7 bases remained unmatched. Per the germline V gene, CDR1 is KGHSH and CDR2 is LQKENI. This CDR3 reads CASSRTGTSGDNEQFF. The CDR3 DNA sequence: TGTGCCAGCTCACGAACCGGGACTAGCGGCGACAATGAGCAGTTCTTC.

J is TRBJ2-7 and V is TRBV18; D remains unclear. V was cut by 2 bases and J by 4 bases, with 6 bases left in between. CDR3 length equals 12 residues. CDR1 KGHSH and CDR2 LQKENI come from the germline V gene. The DNA for the CDR3 is TGTGCCAGCTCACCATCCCAGTACGAGCAGTACGTC. Encoded protein: CASSPSQYEQYV.

The rearrangement joins TRBV28 to TRBJ2-4, with 11 bases identical to TRBD1. The CDR3 has 21 residues. The junction had 14 bases not matched to a gene; V was cut back by 1 base and J by 0 bases. Germline CDR1 and CDR2: MDHEN and SYDVKM. This CDR3 is CASSLFEGTGGAARAKNIQYF. The CDR3 DNA reads as TGTGCCAGCAGTTTATTCGAGGGGACAGGGGGAGCGGCCCGAGCCAAAAACATTCAGTACTTC.

J is TRBJ1-2 and V is TRBV6-5, with D possibly TRBD1 on 5 matching bases. V was trimmed by 6 bases and J by 5 bases, leaving 19 bases between them. The length of the CDR3 is 15 residues. Germline-derived CDR1 and CDR2 are MNHEY and SVGAGI. The CDR3 loop reads CASSPPAAGQYGYTF. The DNA for the CDR3 is TGTGCCAGCAGCCCCCCGGCGGCAGGGCAATATGGCTACACCTTC.

V and J are TRBV28 and TRBJ2-1; 12 bases fit TRBD1. CDR3 length equals 15 residues. Unmatched junction bases numbered 8, after V lost 5 bases and J lost 9 bases. CDR1 is MDHEN and CDR2 is SYDVKM in the germline V gene. CDR3 sequence: CASSATGTGGGEQFF. The CDR3 DNA follows: TGTGCCAGCAGTGCAACCGGGACAGGGGGCGGTGAGCAGTTCTTC.

This clone was observed a single time. This chain joins TRBV24-1 and TRBJ2-3; possible D gene TRBD2, 5 bases. Germline assignment: CDR1 KGHDR and CDR2 SFDVKD. V was pared by 1 base and J by 0 bases, with 10 bases between. This CDR3 has 16 amino acids. CDR3 residues: CATSDFQRSSTDTQYF. CDR3 coding DNA: TGTGCCACCAGTGATTTTCAGCGGTCTAGCACAGATACGCAGTATTTT.

The genes are TRBV30 and TRBJ2-1, with D hard to call. This CDR3 spans 12 amino acids. Germline V lookup: CDR1 GTSNPN, CDR2 SVGIG (reference sequence). The V and J ends lost 0 bases and 8 bases respectively, with 8 bases between them. Here the CDR3 DNA reads TGTGCCTGGAGTGTGTCCCCCGATGAGCAGTTCTTC. Translating it yields CAWSVSPDEQFF.

The chain joins TRBV18 to TRBJ2-1; possible D gene TRBD1, 6 bases. The CDR3 has 13 residues. Trimming pared 3 bases from V and 8 bases from J, leaving 11 bases between. Germline CDR1 is KGHSH and CDR2 is LQKENI. The CDR3 region has the DNA TGTGCCAGCTCACCGGACAGTGTCGATGAGCAGTTCTTC. Translating it yields CASSPDSVDEQFF.

V usage is TRBV19 and J usage is TRBJ1-2, with 8 positions matching TRBD1. Germline loops: CDR1 LNHDA, CDR2 SQIVND (reference sequence). J lost 2 bases, V lost 2 bases, and 4 bases had no gene match. The CDR3 is 15 residues long. CDR3 DNA: TGTGCCAGTAGTATATCCCGACAGGGGAACTATGGCTACACCTTC. It specifies CASSISRQGNYGYTF.

The V gene is TRBV9, the J gene TRBJ1-3, with TRBD1 identical over 7 bases. The CDR3 consists of 16 residues. The germline V gene encodes CDR1 SGDLS and CDR2 YYNGEE. V was pared by 4 bases and J by 0 bases, with 7 bases of the junction left unmatched. In DNA form, the CDR3 reads TGTGCCAGCAGCTCCCGACAGGGCTTCTCTGGAAACACCATATATTTT. The encoded protein is CASSSRQGFSGNTIYF.

This CDR3 reads CATSRDLPGTGYNEQFF. The CDR3 DNA is TGTGCCACCAGCAGAGATTTACCGGGGACAGGCTACAATGAGCAGTTCTTC. The rearrangement uses TRBV15 and TRBJ2-1; 8 bases are shared with TRBD1. With 0 bases clipped from V and 3 bases from J, the junction kept 7 bases outside the gene matches. The CDR3 sequence is 17 residues long. The germline V gene encodes CDR1 LNHNV and CDR2 YYDKDF (reference sequence).

This chain joins TRBV2 and TRBJ1-6, with D possibly TRBD1 on 5 matching bases. V was pared by 2 bases and J by 7 bases, with 12 bases between. The germline V gene encodes CDR1 SNHLY and CDR2 FYNNEI. The CDR3 consists of 15 residues. Here the CDR3 reads CASSESLGGNSPLHF. For the CDR3, the DNA is TGTGCCAGCAGTGAATCTCTCGGGGGGAATTCACCCCTCCACTTT.

The rearrangement joins TRBV21-1 to TRBJ2-7; TRBD2 is the table's D call, not checked against the DNA. TRBV21-1 is classified as a pseudogene. CDR3 size: 16 residues. CDR3 sequence reads: CASSYGREAWDHEQYV. The CDR3 DNA reads as TGTGCCAGCAGCTATGGGCGGGAGGCCTGGGACCACGAGCAGTACGTC.

The V gene is TRBV11-3, the J gene TRBJ2-3, with D possibly TRBD1 on 6 matching bases. The CDR3 is 12 residues long. The V and J ends lost 4 bases and 5 bases respectively, with 7 bases between them. Germline lookup yields CDR1 SGHNT and CDR2 YENEEA. DNA for the CDR3: TGTGCCAGCAGCTCCAGGGGAGATACGCAGTATTTT. As protein: CASSSRGDTQYF.

The gene calls are TRBV10-3 and TRBJ1-2; TRBD1 aligns across 9 bases. The V gene's germline CDR1 is ENHRY and CDR2 SYGVKD. The CDR3 has 17 residues. The ends lost 10 bases at V and 6 bases at J; junction bases unmatched: 21. The CDR3 is CASSGTGSSLSGHGYTF. In DNA, the CDR3 is TGTGCCAGCTCCGGGACAGGGTCCTCTTTATCGGGTCATGGCTACACCTTC.

V usage is TRBV6-1 and J usage is TRBJ2-1; no clear D gene. V was pared by 1 base and J by 11 bases, with 12 bases between. Germline-derived CDR1 and CDR2 are MNHNS and SASEGT. CDR3 length equals 13 residues. CDR3 sequence: CASSEEVRGKQFF. As DNA, the CDR3 is TGTGCCAGCAGTGAAGAGGTTAGAGGAAAGCAGTTCTTC.

This chain uses TRBV6-1 with TRBJ1-2; 7 bases fit TRBD1. The V gene's germline CDR1 is MNHNS and CDR2 SASEGT. The V and J ends lost 2 bases and 5 bases, in that order; junction bases with no gene match: 5. The CDR3 is 14 amino acids. CDR3 amino acids: CASSEKGARYGYTF. DNA of the CDR3: TGTGCCAGCAGTGAAAAGGGGGCGCGATATGGCTACACCTTC.

The rearrangement uses TRBV6-5 and TRBJ1-2; D might be TRBD1 (5 bases). Germline V gene data show CDR1 as MNHEY and CDR2 as SVGAGI. This CDR3 region has 12 residues. Trimming stripped 6 bases from V and 4 bases from J, with 9 bases between. The CDR3 spells CASSQDSYGYTF. The CDR3 DNA follows: TGTGCCAGCAGCCAAGACAGCTATGGCTACACCTTC.

The J gene is TRBJ2-7, the V gene TRBV21-1; TRBD2, the table's D call, lacks a check against the DNA. TRBV21-1 corresponds to a pseudogene. CDR3 length equals 15 residues. CDR3 in DNA: TGTGCCAGCAGCAAAGCTAGCGGGAGTTGGTACGAGCAGTACGTC. The encoded protein is CASSKASGSWYEQYV.